This T cell receptor beta chain was sequenced for a study of T-cell reconstitution after alpha-beta-depleted transplantation in children. This clonotype was seen many times. Germline CDR1 reads SGHTA; CDR2 reads FQGNSA. This CDR3 is built from 11 residues. Trimming removed 5 bases from V and 2 bases from J, with 3 bases in between. Preparation of the TCRbeta library used unique molecular identifiers. Each CDR3 protein is one row after TCRdb ran MiXCR on the PCR reads. The sample gives some 490,000 distinct CDR3 sequences, around 13% of which show up once; about 6% is in the top ten. The V and J genes are TRBV7-2 and TRBJ2-5, with unresolved D. This specimen was PBMCs from the stem cell graft donor, taken from the stem cell graft. The sequence was collected from a human donor who donated a stem cell graft to a child with combined immunodeficiency. The CDR3 loop reads CASSKQETQYF. The CDR3 coding sequence is TGTGCCAGCAGCAAGCAAGAGACCCAGTACTTC.